Shown below are 8 T cell receptor beta chains from a single sample sequenced in a study of T cell repertoires in cytomegalovirus infection (dated by TCRdb to the late 2010s). Sequenced on an Illumina HiSeq 1500. The public reads were reanalyzed by TCRdb: fastp trimming at Q25, MiXCR alignment, in-frame beta chains only. Rows with a matching CDR3 protein are joined into one entry that keeps the most common DNA and genes. For this sample there are about 680,000 distinct CDR3 sequences; around 24% appear just once. The ten largest clones take up less than 9.5% of the sample. Material for sequencing was CD8+ T cells from PBMCs. These receptors were collected from a human donor in good health (CMV status not recorded). Some clones in this sample may be carry-over from other donors' samples.

This clonotype has a handful of counts. V and J are TRBV2 and TRBJ2-3; 7 positions match TRBD1. Germline-derived CDR1 and CDR2 are SNHLY and FYNNEI. V shed 8 bases, J shed 0 bases, and the junction held 11 bases outside the gene matches. The CDR3 extends over 16 amino acids. The CDR3 reads CASPVRTGSSTDTQYF. In DNA, the CDR3 is TGTGCCAGCCCCGTCCGGACAGGATCTAGCACAGATACGCAGTATTTT.

In regard to this clonotype: Germline is not matched at one junction end, which may reflect a read error. The V and J genes are TRBV7-6 and TRBJ2-1; tentative D call: TRBD2 (5 bases). CDR3 length: 15 amino acids. Germline assignment: CDR1 SGHVS and CDR2 FNYEAQ. The CDR3 nucleotides read TGTGCCAACAGCTCCCCGCAAGGGAGCTACAATGAGCAGTTCTTC. This codes for CANSSPQGSYNEQFF.

The chain employs TRBV15 and TRBJ2-7; D possibly corresponds to TRBD1 (6 bases). The V end was cut by 4 bases, the J end by 4 bases, with 20 bases between. This CDR3 contains 16 residues. Germline loops: CDR1 LNHNV, CDR2 YYDKDF (reference sequence). Here the CDR3 DNA reads TGTGCCACCAGCAAAATTATAGGACAGCCGACGTACGAGCAGTACTTC. It specifies CATSKIIGQPTYEQYF.

This clonotype showed up many times. The CDR3 sequence: CASTGTLNTGELFF. Here the CDR3 DNA reads TGTGCCAGCACCGGGACACTGAACACCGGGGAGCTGTTTTTT. The genes are TRBV7-2 and TRBJ2-2; D is perhaps TRBD1 (6 bases). The CDR3 spans 14 residues. Germline loops: CDR1 SGHTA, CDR2 FQGNSA. The V end was cut by 7 bases, the J end by 1 base, with 10 bases between.

The rearrangement uses TRBV7-9 and TRBJ1-5; D is unclear. The V and J ends lost 1 base and 7 bases respectively, with 14 bases between them. The CDR3 spans 15 residues. Germline loops: CDR1 SEHNR, CDR2 FQNEAQ (reference sequence). The CDR3 spells CASSLEMGSSQPQHF. In DNA form, the CDR3 reads TGTGCCAGCAGCTTAGAAATGGGGTCGTCACAGCCCCAGCATTTT.

A word on this clonotype: One junction end does not reproduce the germline sequence, and a read error may be involved. This CDR3 reads CASSQAGGAYEQYF. DNA of the CDR3: TGTGCCAGCAGCCAAGCAGGGGGCGCCTACGAGCAGTACTTC. V is TRBV4-1 and J is TRBJ2-7, with TRBD1 identical over 8 bases. The CDR3 loop spans 14 amino acids. Germline V gene lookup returns CDR1 MGHRA and CDR2 YSYEKL.

This clonotype was recorded at least ten times. The J gene is TRBJ2-1, the V gene TRBV28; D is possibly TRBD2 (5 bases). Germline V gene lookup returns CDR1 MDHEN and CDR2 SYDVKM. V was pared by 9 bases and J by 0 bases, with 18 bases between. The CDR3 sequence is 16 residues long. The chain's CDR3 is CASGDGGIPSYNEQFF. For the CDR3, the DNA is TGTGCCAGTGGTGACGGAGGCATCCCCTCCTACAATGAGCAGTTCTTC.

This clonotype was observed at least ten times. The gene calls are TRBV7-9 and TRBJ2-1, with D perhaps matching TRBD1 (5 bases). Between the trimmed V and J ends, which lost 0 bases and 6 bases, there was a span of 9 bases. CDR3 length: 14 residues. CDR1 is SEHNR, CDR2 FQNEAQ, per germline (reference sequence). The CDR3 protein is CASSLARTINEQFF. CDR3 nucleotide sequence: TGTGCCAGCAGCTTAGCGAGGACAATCAATGAGCAGTTCTTC.